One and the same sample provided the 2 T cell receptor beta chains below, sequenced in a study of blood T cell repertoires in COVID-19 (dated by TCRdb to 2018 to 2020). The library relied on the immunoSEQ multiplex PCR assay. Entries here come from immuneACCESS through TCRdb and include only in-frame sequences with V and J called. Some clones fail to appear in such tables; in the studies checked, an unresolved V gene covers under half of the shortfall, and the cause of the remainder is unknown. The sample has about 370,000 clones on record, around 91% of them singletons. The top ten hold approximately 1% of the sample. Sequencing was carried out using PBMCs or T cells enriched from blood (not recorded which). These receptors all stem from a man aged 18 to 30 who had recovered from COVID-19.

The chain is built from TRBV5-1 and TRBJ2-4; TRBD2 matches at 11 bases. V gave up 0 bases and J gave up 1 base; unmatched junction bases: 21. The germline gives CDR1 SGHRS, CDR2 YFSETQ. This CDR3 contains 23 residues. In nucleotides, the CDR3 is TGCGCCAGCAGCTTGGATGGACGTCCGAATTTAGCGGGAGGGGCAATGGCCAAAAACATTCAGTACTTC. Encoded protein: CASSLDGRPNLAGGAMAKNIQYF.

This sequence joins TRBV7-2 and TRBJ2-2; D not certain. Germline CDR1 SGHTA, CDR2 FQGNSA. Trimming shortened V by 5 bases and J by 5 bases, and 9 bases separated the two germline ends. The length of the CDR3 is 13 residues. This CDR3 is CASSGEETGELFF. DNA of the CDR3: TGTGCCAGCAGCGGCGAGGAGACCGGGGAGCTGTTTTTT.